These T cell receptor beta chains were read from a single sample in a study of persistence of HIV-infected CD4 T cells. The table came from immunoSEQ multiplex PCR; TCRdb's copy has only in-frame clones and leaves some out. Here the sample spans about 33,000 clones, about four fifths being singletons. These receptors have no identified antigens. The sample in question was CD4+ T cells sorted from PBMCs after roughly 17-hour stimulation, obtained from a patient who received antiretroviral therapy. These receptors were taken from an adult man with HIV who was CMV-seropositive. Both conserved end residues are part of each CDR3. The D gene is left open where the match is weak. Clone sizes are given selectively: once, few, many, or a class where the clone is expanded.

TRBV7-2	-	TRBJ1-5	TRBD1	CASSDRVGQPQHF	TGTGCCAGCAGCGACAGGGTTGGGCAGCCCCAGCATTTT
TRBV27	-	TRBJ2-3	TRBD1	CASNLERQGRDTQYF	TGTGCCAGCAATTTAGAACGACAGGGTCGGGATACGCAGTATTTT
TRBV7-9	-	TRBJ1-1	TRBD1	CASSLKGAFEEAFF	TGTGCCAGCAGCCTCAAGGGGGCATTCGAGGAAGCTTTCTTT
TRBV30	-	TRBJ1-6	-	CAWTTGRAGNSPLHF	TGTGCCTGGACTACCGGCCGGGCGGGGAATTCACCCCTCCACTTT
TRBV19	-	TRBJ2-7	-	CASWGRGHEQYF	TGTGCCAGTTGGGGCAGGGGCCACGAGCAGTACTTC
TRBV14	-	TRBJ1-1	-	CASSPSRRWNTEAFF	TGTGCCAGCAGCCCCTCACGGCGGTGGAACACTGAAGCTTTCTTT
TRBV7-2	-	TRBJ1-6	TRBD1	CASSLASSTGGFSPLHF	TGTGCCAGCAGCTTAGCATCCTCGACAGGGGGTTTTTCACCCCTCCACTTT
TRBV28	few	TRBJ1-2	-	CASSLFRGGYTF	TGTGCCAGCAGTTTATTCCGGGGCGGCTACACCTTC
TRBV5-6	-	TRBJ1-1	-	CASSLTSRNTEAFF	TGTGCCAGCAGCCTAACATCGAGGAACACTGAAGCTTTCTTT
TRBV5-8	-	TRBJ2-4	TRBD1	CASSLGQGTKNIQYF	TGTGCCAGCAGCTTGGGACAGGGAACCAAAAACATTCAGTACTTC
TRBV20-1	once	TRBJ2-1	-	CSASVPGTPIGREQFF	TGCAGTGCTAGTGTCCCCGGGACTCCCATTGGCAGGGAGCAGTTCTTC
TRBV30	few	TRBJ1-2	-	CAWSVGRSGGYGYTF	TGTGCCTGGAGTGTAGGGCGGTCGGGGGGCTATGGCTACACCTTC
TRBV9	-	TRBJ2-5	-	CASSPQTGRGETQYF	TGTGCCAGCAGCCCCCAAACAGGGAGGGGAGAGACCCAGTACTTC
TRBV15	-	TRBJ1-4	-	CATSRGGGGNEKLFF	TGTGCCACCAGCAGAGGAGGGGGGGGTAATGAAAAACTGTTTTTT
TRBV2	few	TRBJ2-3	-	CASSLTEPSTDTQYF	TGTGCCAGCAGTTTGACAGAGCCTAGCACAGATACGCAGTATTTT
TRBV30	-	TRBJ1-2	TRBD1	CAWSTRTGGYYGYTF	TGTGCCTGGAGTACAAGGACAGGGGGCTACTATGGCTACACCTTC
TRBV4-3	-	TRBJ2-3	-	CASSQEAGRIADTQYF	TGCGCCAGCAGCCAAGAGGCTGGCAGAATCGCGGATACGCAGTATTTT
TRBV30	-	TRBJ1-1	-	CAWSAGTDNEAFF	TGTGCCTGGAGTGCCGGGACGGATAATGAAGCTTTCTTT
TRBV2	-	TRBJ1-1	TRBD1	CASRLTTGGYTEAFF	TGTGCCAGCAGACTAACGACAGGGGGCTACACTGAAGCTTTCTTT
TRBV28	-	TRBJ2-4	-	CASRPGTPIYIQYF	TGTGCCAGCAGACCCGGGACTCCAATCTACATTCAGTACTTC
TRBV7-9	-	TRBJ2-2	TRBD1	CASSNDRGNTGELFF	TGTGCCAGCAGCAACGACAGGGGGAACACCGGGGAGCTGTTTTTT
TRBV15	-	TRBJ1-3	-	CATSRGGSANTIYF	TGTGCCACCAGCCGCGGCGGAAGCGCAAACACCATATATTTT
TRBV7-2	few	TRBJ2-4	-	CASSSGVRKNIQYF	TGTGCCAGCAGCTCGGGGGTACGCAAAAACATTCAGTACTTC
TRBV6-5	-	TRBJ2-7	-	CASSYLGQSSYEQYF	TGTGCCAGCAGTTACCTCGGACAGTCCTCCTACGAGCAGTACTTC
TRBV6-2/TRBV6-3	-	TRBJ2-6	-	CASSYVGSGANVLTF	TGTGCCAGCAGTTATGTGGGATCTGGGGCCAACGTCCTGACTTTC
TRBV6-6	few	TRBJ1-6	-	CASRFTGTYNSPLHF	TGTGCCAGCAGATTTACAGGGACCTATAATTCACCCCTCCACTTT
TRBV19	-	TRBJ1-5	-	CASRGPGQGILSQHF	TGTGCCAGTAGGGGCCCCGGTCAGGGGATTTTGTCCCAGCATTTT
TRBV7-9	-	TRBJ1-5	TRBD1	CASSNGQGSNQPQHF	TGTGCCAGCAGCAACGGACAGGGGAGCAATCAGCCCCAGCATTTT
TRBV19	once	TRBJ2-2	TRBD1	CASSAPGQQTGELFF	TGTGCCAGTAGTGCTCCGGGACAGCAAACCGGGGAGCTGTTTTTT
TRBV5-4	few	TRBJ1-1	-	CASGGNMNTEAFF	TGTGCCAGCGGGGGGAACATGAACACTGAAGCTTTCTTT
TRBV7-2	-	TRBJ2-7	-	CASSSNVMTTREQYF	TGTGCCAGCAGCTCCAACGTCATGACTACGCGCGAGCAGTACTTC
TRBV3-1/TRBV3-2	few	TRBJ1-5	-	CASSQRLSFNQPQHF	TGTGCCAGCAGCCAACGCCTGAGTTTCAATCAGCCCCAGCATTTT
TRBV6-5	-	TRBJ2-7	-	CASSYMGEQYF	TGTGCCAGCAGTTACATGGGAGAGCAGTACTTC
TRBV29-1	once	TRBJ2-1	TRBD2	CSVGTSGEQFF	TGCAGCGTGGGGACTAGCGGGGAGCAGTTCTTC
TRBV24-1	-	TRBJ1-2	TRBD1	CATNSPGTDGGYTF	TGTGCCACCAATTCCCCCGGGACAGATGGTGGCTACACCTTC
TRBV27	-	TRBJ1-6	TRBD1	CASRGQAYNSPLHF	TGTGCCAGCAGGGGACAGGCGTATAATTCACCCCTCCACTTT
TRBV4-1	-	TRBJ2-7	TRBD2	CASSQLRTSPYEQYF	TGCGCCAGCAGCCAGCTCAGGACTAGTCCATACGAGCAGTACTTC
TRBV5-4	-	TRBJ1-6	TRBD1	CASSPGTGDRRYNSPLHF	TGTGCCAGCAGCCCGGGGACAGGGGACCGTCGCTATAATTCACCCCTCCACTTT
TRBV7-2	once	TRBJ2-2	-	CASSLAPAGTGELFF	TGTGCCAGCAGCTTAGCGCCGGCCGGGACCGGGGAGCTGTTTTTT
TRBV5-1	once	TRBJ2-3	TRBD1	CASSLAAGGITDTQYF	TGCGCCAGCAGCTTGGCCGCAGGGGGCATCACAGATACGCAGTATTTT
TRBV28	-	TRBJ1-5	-	CASSLYRTVDRYQPQHF	TGTGCCAGCAGTTTATATAGGACAGTAGACCGATATCAGCCCCAGCATTTT
TRBV19	-	TRBJ2-7	-	CASSSQAYEQYF	TGTGCCAGTAGTTCGCAGGCCTACGAGCAGTACTTC
TRBV6-1	-	TRBJ1-1	-	CASSEMRGRRTTEAFF	TGTGCCAGCAGTGAAATGCGTGGCCGGAGGACCACTGAAGCTTTCTTT
TRBV7-9	-	TRBJ2-2	TRBD1	CASSFPHGTGTGELFF	TGTGCCAGCAGCTTTCCCCACGGGACAGGCACCGGGGAGCTGTTTTTT
TRBV7-9	once	TRBJ1-1	-	CASSLFGNVQNTEAFF	TGTGCCAGCAGCTTATTTGGGAACGTTCAGAACACTGAAGCTTTCTTT
TRBV18	-	TRBJ2-1	TRBD1	CASSGDRGVAGEQFF	TGTGCCAGCTCAGGCGACAGGGGGGTGGCCGGTGAGCAGTTCTTC
TRBV19	once	TRBJ1-1	-	CASSYTLNTEAFF	TGTGCCAGTAGCTATACCCTGAACACTGAAGCTTTCTTT
TRBV7-2	-	TRBJ2-7	-	CASTTSLSHEQYF	TGTGCCAGCACCACTTCCTTGTCTCACGAGCAGTACTTC
TRBV2	-	TRBJ2-7	TRBD1	CASSGQGFRHEQYF	TGTGCCAGCAGTGGACAGGGGTTCCGCCACGAGCAGTACTTC
TRBV27	few	TRBJ1-4	-	CASSLGPQGGREKLFF	TGTGCCAGCAGTTTAGGGCCTCAGGGAGGGCGCGAAAAACTGTTTTTT